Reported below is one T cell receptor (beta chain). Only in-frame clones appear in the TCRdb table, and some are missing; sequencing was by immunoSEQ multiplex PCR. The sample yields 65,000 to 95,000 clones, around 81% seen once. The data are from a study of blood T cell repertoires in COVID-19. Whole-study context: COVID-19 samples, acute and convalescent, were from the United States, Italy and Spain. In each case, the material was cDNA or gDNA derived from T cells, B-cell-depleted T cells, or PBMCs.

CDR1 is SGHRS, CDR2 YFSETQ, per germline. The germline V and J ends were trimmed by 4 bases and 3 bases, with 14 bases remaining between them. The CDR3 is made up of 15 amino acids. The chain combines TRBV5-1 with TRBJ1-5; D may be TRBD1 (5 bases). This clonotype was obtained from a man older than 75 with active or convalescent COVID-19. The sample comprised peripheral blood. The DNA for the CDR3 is TGCGCCAGCAGCCCAGGGTTCTCTGACAATCAGCCCCAGCATTTT. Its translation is CASSPGFSDNQPQHF.